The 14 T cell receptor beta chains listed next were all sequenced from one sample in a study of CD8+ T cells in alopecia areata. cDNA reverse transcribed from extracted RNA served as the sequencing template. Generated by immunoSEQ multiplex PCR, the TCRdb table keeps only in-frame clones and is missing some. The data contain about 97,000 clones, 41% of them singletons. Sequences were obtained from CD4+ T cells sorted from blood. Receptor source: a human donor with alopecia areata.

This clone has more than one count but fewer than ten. CDR3 coding DNA: TGTGCCAGCAGTTTATCCTGGGGGCAGCCCCAGCATTTT. It codes for CASSLSWGQPQHF. This chain uses TRBV27 with TRBJ1-5; a weak D match, TRBD1 (5 bases). CDR1 is MNHEY and CDR2 is SMNVEV in the germline V gene (reference sequence). CDR3 length equals 13 residues. V was shortened by 0 bases and J by 7 bases, with 7 bases between the two germline ends.

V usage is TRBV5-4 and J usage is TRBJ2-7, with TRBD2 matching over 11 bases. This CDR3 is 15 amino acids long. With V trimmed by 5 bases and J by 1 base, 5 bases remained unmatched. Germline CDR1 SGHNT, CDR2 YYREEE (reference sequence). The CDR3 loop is CASSYLAGGSYEQYF. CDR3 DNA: TGTGCCAGCAGTTACCTAGCGGGGGGATCCTACGAGCAGTACTTC.

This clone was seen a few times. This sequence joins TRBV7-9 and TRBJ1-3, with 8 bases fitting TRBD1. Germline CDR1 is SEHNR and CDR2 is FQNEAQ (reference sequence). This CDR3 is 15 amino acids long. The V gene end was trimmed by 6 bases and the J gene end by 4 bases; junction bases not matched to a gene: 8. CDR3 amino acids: CASRIPTGAGNTIYF. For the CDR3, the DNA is TGTGCCAGCAGGATTCCGACAGGGGCAGGAAACACCATATATTTT. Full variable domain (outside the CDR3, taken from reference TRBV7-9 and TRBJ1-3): DTGVSQNPRHKITKRGQNVTFRCDPISEHNRLYWYRQTLGQGPEFLTYFQNEAQLEKSRLLSDRFSAERPKGSFSTLEIQRTEQGDSAMYLCASRIPTGAGNTIYFGEGSWLTVV.

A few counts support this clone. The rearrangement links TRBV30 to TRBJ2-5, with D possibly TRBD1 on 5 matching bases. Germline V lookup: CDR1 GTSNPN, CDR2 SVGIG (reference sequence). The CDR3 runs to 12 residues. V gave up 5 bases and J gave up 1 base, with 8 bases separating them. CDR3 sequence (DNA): TGTGCCTGGGACAGCGCCCAAGAGACCCAGTACTTC. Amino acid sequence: CAWDSAQETQYF.

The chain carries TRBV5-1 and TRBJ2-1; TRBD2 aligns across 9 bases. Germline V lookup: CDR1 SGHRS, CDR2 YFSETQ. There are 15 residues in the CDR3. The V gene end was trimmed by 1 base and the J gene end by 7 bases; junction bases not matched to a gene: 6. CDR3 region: CASSLKASGINEQFF. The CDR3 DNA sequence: TGCGCCAGCAGCTTGAAGGCTAGCGGGATAAATGAGCAGTTCTTC.

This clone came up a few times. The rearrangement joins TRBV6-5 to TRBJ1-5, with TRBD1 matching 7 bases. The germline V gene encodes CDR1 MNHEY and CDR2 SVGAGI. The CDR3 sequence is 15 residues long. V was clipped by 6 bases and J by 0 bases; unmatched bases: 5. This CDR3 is CASRQGRYSNQPQHF. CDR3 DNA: TGTGCCAGCAGACAGGGGCGTTATAGCAATCAGCCCCAGCATTTT.

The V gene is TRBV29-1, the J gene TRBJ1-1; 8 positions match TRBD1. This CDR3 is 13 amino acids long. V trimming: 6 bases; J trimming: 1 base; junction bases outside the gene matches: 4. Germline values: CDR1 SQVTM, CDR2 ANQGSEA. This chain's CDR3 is CSVRGTGNTEAFF. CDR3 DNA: TGCAGCGTCCGTGGGACAGGGAACACTGAAGCTTTCTTT. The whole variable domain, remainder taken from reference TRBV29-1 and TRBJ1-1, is SAVISQKPSRDICQRGTSLTIQCQVDSQVTMMFWYRQQPGQSLTLIATANQGSEATYESGFVIDKFPISRPNLTFSTLTVSNMSPEDSSIYLCSVRGTGNTEAFFGQGTRLTVV.

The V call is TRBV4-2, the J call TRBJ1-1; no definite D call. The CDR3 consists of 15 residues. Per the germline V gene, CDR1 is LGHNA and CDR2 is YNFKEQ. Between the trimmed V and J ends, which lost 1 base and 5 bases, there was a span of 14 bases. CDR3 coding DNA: TGTGCCAGCAGCCAAGTGCAGGTTGGAGGGACTGAAGCTTTCTTT. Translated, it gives CASSQVQVGGTEAFF.

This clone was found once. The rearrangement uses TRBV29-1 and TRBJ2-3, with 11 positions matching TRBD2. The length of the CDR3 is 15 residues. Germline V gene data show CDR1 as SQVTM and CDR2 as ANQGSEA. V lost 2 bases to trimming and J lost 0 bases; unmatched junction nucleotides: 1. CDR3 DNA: TGCAGCGTTGAACGGACTAGCGGGAGCACAGATACGCAGTATTTT. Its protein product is CSVERTSGSTDTQYF.

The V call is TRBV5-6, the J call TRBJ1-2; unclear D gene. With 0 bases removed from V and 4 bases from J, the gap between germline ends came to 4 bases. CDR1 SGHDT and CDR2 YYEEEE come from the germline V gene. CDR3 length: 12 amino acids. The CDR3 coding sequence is TGTGCCAGCAGCTTGGTGACCTATGGCTACACCTTC. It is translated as CASSLVTYGYTF.

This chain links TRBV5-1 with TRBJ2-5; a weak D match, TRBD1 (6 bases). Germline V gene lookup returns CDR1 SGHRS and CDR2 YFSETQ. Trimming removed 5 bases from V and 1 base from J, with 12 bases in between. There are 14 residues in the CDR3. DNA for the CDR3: TGCGCCAGCAGTATACAACAGGGCCAAGAGACCCAGTACTTC. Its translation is CASSIQQGQETQYF.

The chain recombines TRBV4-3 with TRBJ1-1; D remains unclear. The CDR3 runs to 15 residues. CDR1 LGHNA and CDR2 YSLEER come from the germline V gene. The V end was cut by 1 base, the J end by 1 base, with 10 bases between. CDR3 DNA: TGCGCCAGCAGCCAAGTTCCCAGCCCGAACACTGAAGCTTTCTTT. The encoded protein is CASSQVPSPNTEAFF.

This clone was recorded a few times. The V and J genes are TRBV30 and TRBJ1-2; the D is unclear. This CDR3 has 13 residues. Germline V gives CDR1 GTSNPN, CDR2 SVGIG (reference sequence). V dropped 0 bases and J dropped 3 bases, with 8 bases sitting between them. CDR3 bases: TGTGCCTGGAGTGTAATGGGCGACTATGGCTACACCTTC. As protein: CAWSVMGDYGYTF.

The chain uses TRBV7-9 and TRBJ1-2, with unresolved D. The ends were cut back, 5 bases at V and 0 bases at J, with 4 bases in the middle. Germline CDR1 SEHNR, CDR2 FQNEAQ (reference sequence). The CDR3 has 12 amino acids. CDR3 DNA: TGTGCCAGCAGCGAAGCTAACTATGGCTACACCTTC. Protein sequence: CASSEANYGYTF.